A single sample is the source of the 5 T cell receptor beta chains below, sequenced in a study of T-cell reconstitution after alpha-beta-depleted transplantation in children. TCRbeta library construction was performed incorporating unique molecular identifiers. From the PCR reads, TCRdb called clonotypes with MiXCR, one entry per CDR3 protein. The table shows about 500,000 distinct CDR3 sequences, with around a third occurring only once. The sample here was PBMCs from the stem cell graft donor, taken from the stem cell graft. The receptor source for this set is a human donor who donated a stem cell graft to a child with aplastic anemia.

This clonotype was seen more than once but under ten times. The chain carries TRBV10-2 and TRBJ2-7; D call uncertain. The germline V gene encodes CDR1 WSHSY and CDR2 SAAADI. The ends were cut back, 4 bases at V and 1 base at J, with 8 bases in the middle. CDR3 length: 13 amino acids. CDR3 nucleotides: TGCGCCAGCAGTGTTTGGGAATCCTACGAGCAGTACGTC. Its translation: CASSVWESYEQYV.

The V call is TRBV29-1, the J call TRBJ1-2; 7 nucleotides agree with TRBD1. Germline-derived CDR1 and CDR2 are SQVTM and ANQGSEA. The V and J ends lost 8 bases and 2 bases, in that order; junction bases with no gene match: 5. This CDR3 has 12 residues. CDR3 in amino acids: CSLLDRNYGYTF. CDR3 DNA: TGCAGCCTCCTGGACAGGAACTATGGCTACACCTTC.

The CDR3 region has the DNA TGCGCCAGCAGCCGAGGGACGCAGGGGACTGAAGCTTTCTTT. The encoded protein is CASSRGTQGTEAFF. The chain carries TRBV5-1 and TRBJ1-1; D might be TRBD1 (6 bases). Trimming shortened V by 4 bases and J by 5 bases, and 15 bases separated the two germline ends. Germline assignment: CDR1 SGHRS and CDR2 YFSETQ. The CDR3 has 14 residues.

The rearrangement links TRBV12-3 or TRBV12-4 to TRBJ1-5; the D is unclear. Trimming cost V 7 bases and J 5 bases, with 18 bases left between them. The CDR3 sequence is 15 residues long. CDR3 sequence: CASTIRGRWDQPQHF. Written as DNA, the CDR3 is TGTGCCAGCACCATCCGAGGACGTTGGGATCAGCCCCAGCATTTT.

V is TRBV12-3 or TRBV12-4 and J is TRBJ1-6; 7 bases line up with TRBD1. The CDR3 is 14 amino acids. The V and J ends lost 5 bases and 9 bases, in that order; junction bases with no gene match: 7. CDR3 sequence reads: CASSPSTGRSPLHF. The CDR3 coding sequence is TGTGCCAGCAGTCCGTCGACAGGGCGTTCACCCCTCCACTTT.